This TCR beta chain was captured in a study of T-cell memory formation after mild COVID-19. For the study at large: There were largely donor-specific TCR clusters.

This clonotype was picked up a small number of times. What it binds is unknown. TCRdb redid the calling of the 5' RACE reads with MiXCR, one entry per CDR3 protein. The repertoire holds 400,000 to 500,000 distinct CDR3 sequences, with over 15% as singletons. General study results and limits: Confirmation was lacking for SARS-CoV-2 specificity of second-wave clones that peaked on day 37. Later expanders leaned toward CD4+, whereas clones contracting from day 15 to 85 were balanced CD4/CD8. CD4+ contracting clones were found mainly in CM and EM, and CD8+ ones in EMRA.

V was shortened by 3 bases and J by 0 bases, with 9 bases between the two germline ends. Germline-derived CDR1 and CDR2 are DFQATT and SNEGSKA (reference sequence). This CDR3 has 14 amino acids. Sequenced material: PBMCs or a T cell subset sorted from them (not recorded which). The rearrangement joins TRBV20-1 to TRBJ1-5; D may be TRBD1 (6 bases). The source is a man aged 18 to 29 who had mild COVID-19 (a few samples of this study predate the infection). Cell type and time point are not known. The CDR3 is CSARDSYSNQPQHF. CDR3 coding DNA: TGCAGTGCTAGGGACAGCTATAGCAATCAGCCCCAGCATTTT.